This T cell receptor beta chain emerged from a study of T cells in Graves' hyperthyroidism and ophthalmopathy (dated by TCRdb to between 2019 and 2020). Study-wide context: Peripheral blood samples were taken at initial diagnosis, before any treatment was given. Prospective prediction of ophthalmopathy was tested in an independent validation cohort consisting of some 18 hyperthyroidism patients and 15 to 17 patients who later progressed to ophthalmopathy. To identify distinguishing TCR V-J signatures, a discovery cohort of about 100 patients was used, comprising under 45 with Graves' ophthalmopathy and 55 to 65 with stable Graves' hyperthyroidism. In addition, the study compared T-cell repertoires in thyroid tissue and in blood from about 6 Graves' hyperthyroidism patients. Following sampling, methimazole starting at 30 mg daily was given to hyperthyroidism patients, and high-dose intravenous methylprednisolone was given to ophthalmopathy patients. The paper describes TCR Vbeta CDR3 sequencing of 130 to 150 peripheral blood samples, made up of 40 to 45 ophthalmopathy patients, over 70 hyperthyroidism patients and about 17 progressor patients. The 75 to 100 discovery patients were randomly divided into training and test sets at a 7:3 ratio. Study-wide conclusions, independent of this receptor: In validation, progression to ophthalmopathy was predicted by the model with about 70% sensitivity and 72.22% specificity, a median of 6.5 months before onset. Most expanded thyroid clonotypes (frequency above 0.001) were also detected in blood, a finding suggesting that blood repertoires may reflect thyroid immune responses. Ophthalmopathy was separated from stable hyperthyroidism by a 13 V-J signature model, with about 88% sensitivity and just over 81% specificity obtained in cross-validation and 80%/75% obtained in testing. Sample size was not statistically predetermined, and investigators were not blinded to group allocation.

Graves' hyperthyroidism was defined as stable when no progression to ophthalmopathy occurred over 18 months of follow-up. Hyperthyroidism patients were aged 18 to 65 years and newly diagnosed, with disease duration of less than 2 months. Exclusion was applied to patients with uncontrolled infections, other autoimmune diseases, pregnancy or lactation. Diagnoses were based on clinical symptoms, serum thyroxine and TRAb, thyroid ultrasound and orbital computed tomography. PBMCs were isolated from 8 to 10 ml of fresh peripheral blood by Ficoll-Paque density gradient centrifugation. Total RNA was extracted with Trizol reagent, and quality was checked on an Agilent 2100 Bioanalyzer. This clonotype was recorded many times. The target of this receptor is not known. No base qualities exist here, and no much larger clone lies one base off it. TCR beta CDR3 regions were amplified from RNA transcripts. A first-round RT-PCR of the TCR CDR3 used the HTBI primer set with the Qiagen OneStep RT-PCR kit. Libraries were constructed in a second round of multiplex PCR, after which size selection and purification were carried out. The libraries were sequenced on an Illumina HiSeq2000 using paired-end 100 bp reads. The study's own analysis went as follows. SOAPnuke was used to process the raw data, with reads discarded if the reads contained adapters or uncalled bases, had a mean Phred below 15, or lacked an exact constant-primer or identifier match. COPE v1.2.5 was used to merge the high-quality paired reads, and each unique nucleotide sequence was defined as a clonotype. Clonotypes were aligned to IMGT TRBV, TRBD and TRBJ reference segments using MiTCR v1.1. Analysis was restricted to V-J combinations with a frequency above 0.0001, which covered 99.2% of repertoires. A TCS score was defined as the ratio of F50 (clonal expansion) to E x V (chaos), with BLOSUM62-based TCRdist applied between CDR3 peptides within each V-J. Welch's t-statistics and random forest reduced around 550 V-J features to 13, which were used in a naive Bayes classifier (R e1071). The public reads were run again by TCRdb, first through fastp at Q25 and then through MiXCR, and only productive beta chains were kept. Duplicate CDR3 protein sequences are folded into a single record with the most common DNA and genes. TCRdb's processing, not the authors' own work, is the source of the V and J calls. Within this sample are about 740,000 distinct CDR3 sequences, with around 15% of them counted one time only. The ten largest clones capture 10% of the sample.

CDR1 and CDR2 were assigned from the germline V gene as MDHEN and SYDVKM. The CDR3 sequence holds 14 residues, the cysteine and phenylalanine included. Just CDR3 DNA is preserved here, 42 bases in frame from base 1. V ends up 8 bases short and J 4 bases short, with an unmatched junction base count of 10. This clonotype was sampled from a woman aged 18-30 years with Graves' hyperthyroidism. The chain couples TRBV28 to TRBJ1-1, and 7 junction bases match TRBD1. The sample taken for sequencing was blood. The nucleotides read TGTGCCAGCCGGGACAGTGGCTCCAGCACTGAAGCTTTCTTT. It encodes CASRDSGSSTEAFF.